The T cell receptor beta chain described here comes from a study of persistence of HIV-infected CD4 T cells. Looking at the study overall: The sample holds CD4+ T cells responsive to CMV or HIV-1 Gag. A couple of participants gave one leukapheresis sample; others gave up to roughly 200 mL blood repeatedly.

The germline V gene has CDR1 LGHDT and CDR2 YNNKEL (reference sequence). The V gene lost 4 bases and the J gene lost 4 bases, with 8 bases spanning the gap. The CDR3 has 13 residues. For this clone: The target antigen is unknown.

Stimulation used approximately 9.6 ug/mL lysate from CMV-infected fibroblasts. Sorted nonresponding memory CD4+ T cells were CD40L-negative, CD69-negative, CD45RO-high. Donors were HIV-1-infected adults who began suppressive ART during chronic infection. Sequencing used immunoSEQ version 4 in survey mode. Sequenced by immunoSEQ multiplex PCR; TCRdb stores in-frame clones only, minus some. The sample shows 30,000 to 45,000 clones, 65% to 85% of them seen only once. The sample consisted of CD4+ T cells sorted from PBMCs after approximately 18-hour stimulation, taken from a patient who received antiretroviral therapy. The clonotype was recovered from an adult man with HIV who was CMV-seropositive. The chain employs TRBV3-1 (or the pseudogene TRBV3-2) and TRBJ2-1; no firm D call. The CDR3 protein is CASSPYGYNEQFF. CDR3 bases: TGTGCCAGCAGCCCGTACGGGTACAATGAGCAGTTCTTC.